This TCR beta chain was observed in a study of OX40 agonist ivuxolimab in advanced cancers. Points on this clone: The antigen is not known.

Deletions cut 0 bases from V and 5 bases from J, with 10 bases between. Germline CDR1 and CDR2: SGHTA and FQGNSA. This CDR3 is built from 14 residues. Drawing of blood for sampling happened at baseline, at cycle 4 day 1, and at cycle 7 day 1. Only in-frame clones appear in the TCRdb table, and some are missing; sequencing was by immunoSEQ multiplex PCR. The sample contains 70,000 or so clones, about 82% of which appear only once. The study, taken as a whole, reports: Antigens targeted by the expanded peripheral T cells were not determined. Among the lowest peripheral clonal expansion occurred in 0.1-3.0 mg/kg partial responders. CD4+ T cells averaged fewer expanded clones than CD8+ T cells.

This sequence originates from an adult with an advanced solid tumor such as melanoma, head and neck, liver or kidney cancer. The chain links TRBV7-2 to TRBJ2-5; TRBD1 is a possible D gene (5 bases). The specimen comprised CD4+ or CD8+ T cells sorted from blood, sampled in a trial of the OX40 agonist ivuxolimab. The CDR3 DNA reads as TGTGCCAGCAGCTTAGCAGGGGTCGGGGAGACCCAGTACTTC. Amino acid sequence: CASSLAGVGETQYF. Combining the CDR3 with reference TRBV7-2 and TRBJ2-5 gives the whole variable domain GAGVSQSPSNKVTEKGKDVELRCDPISGHTALYWYRQSLGQGLEFLIYFQGNSAPDKSGLPSDRFSAERTGGSVSTLTIQRTQQEDSAVYLCASSLAGVGETQYFGPGTRLLVL.